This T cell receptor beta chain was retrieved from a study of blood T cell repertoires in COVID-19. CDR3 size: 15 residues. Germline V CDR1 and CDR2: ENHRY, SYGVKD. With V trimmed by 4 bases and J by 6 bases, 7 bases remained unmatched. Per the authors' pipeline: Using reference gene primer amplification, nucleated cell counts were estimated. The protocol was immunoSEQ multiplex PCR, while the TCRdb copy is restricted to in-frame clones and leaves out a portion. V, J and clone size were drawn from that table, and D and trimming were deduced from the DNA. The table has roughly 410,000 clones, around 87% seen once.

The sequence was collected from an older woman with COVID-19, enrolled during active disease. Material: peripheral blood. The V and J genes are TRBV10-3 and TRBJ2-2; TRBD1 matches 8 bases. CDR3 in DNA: TGTGCCATCAGTGGATGGCAGGGGGCCTCCGGGGAGCTGTTTTTT. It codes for CAISGWQGASGELFF.